This T cell receptor (beta chain) was identified in a study of cytomegalovirus exposure and HLA in healthy donors. General study points: Using the classifier, cytomegalovirus status was reportedly diagnosed with high specificity and sensitivity.

The germline V gene has CDR1 WNHNN and CDR2 SYGVQD (reference sequence). Unmatched junction bases numbered 12, after V lost 3 bases and J lost 4 bases. CDR3 size: 19 residues. Produced via immunoSEQ multiplex PCR; TCRdb's table is partial and in-frame only. Of about 98,000 clones detected, roughly nine tenths appear once; the ten largest clones hold approximately 5.8%. Points on this clone: No antigen is known for it.

V and J are TRBV10-1 and TRBJ2-3, with 14 bases that match TRBD2. Specimen: PBMCs. This sequence was found in a man aged 18 to 29 in good health and CMV-seropositive. CDR3 DNA: TGCGCCAGCAGTGACTCCACCGGGACTAGCGGGAGTAAGCCAGATACGCAGTATTTT. This sequence encodes CASSDSTGTSGSKPDTQYF.